This entry is about one T cell receptor beta chain. The antigen is undetermined. This PCR relied on a set of 60 Vbeta primers and 13 Jbeta primers. Clones were read by immunoSEQ multiplex PCR, and TCRdb kept only the in-frame ones, dropping some. The table records about 100,000 clones, about 67% of them present only once. Trimming pared 3 bases from V and 11 bases from J, leaving 16 bases between. CDR1 is MNHEY, CDR2 SMNVEV, per germline (reference sequence). The CDR3 runs 13 residues. The sample comes from a study of cytomegalovirus exposure and HLA in healthy donors. Study at large: There were 90 million to 130 million unique TCR beta sequences, drawn from approximately 180 million T cells, in an earlier analysis.

Overall study results and limits: Most observed TCR sequences were rare, whereas some public TCRs were detected in many donors. In a later analysis, the majority of CMV-associated beta chains seemingly showed HLA restriction. In an earlier analysis, productive rearrangement rates for most beta V segments clustered near 87% or 30%.

The chain is built from TRBV27 and TRBJ1-1; no clear D gene. Sequencing was carried out using PBMCs. This TCR was recovered from a woman under 30 in good health and CMV-seropositive. CDR3 in DNA: TGTGCCAGCAGTTTGTCGAAGGGAGTCTACGCTTTCTTT. It is translated as CASSLSKGVYAFF.